Listed below are T cell receptor beta chains from one sample, sequenced in a study of identical twins. TCRdb recomputed calls from the 5' RACE reads with MiXCR, one row per CDR3 protein. The top ten clones hold 0.98% of a sample with 690,000 or so distinct CDR3 sequences, over 8.5% of them seen once. A further study also used this sample, focusing on yellow fever vaccine responses in identical twins.

Input material: PBMCs. The source of these receptors is a woman younger than 30 in good health. Each CDR3 is given without its conserved first and last residue. Fields, in order: J gene, V gene, D gene, CDR3 protein. D genes are given only for firm matches.

>TRBJ2-1|TRBV4-2|-
ASSQDPAGHIYNEQF
>TRBJ1-5|TRBV7-8|TRBD1
ASSSSGTGGRSNQPQH
>TRBJ2-3|TRBV28|-
ASSLYRERTDTQY
>TRBJ2-4|TRBV11-2|-
ASSLPQGNIQY
>TRBJ2-7|TRBV27|-
ASSLSSQGYEQY
>TRBJ2-3|TRBV4-3|-
ASSPRLRAGDTQY
>TRBJ1-5|TRBV28|-
ASRPIFRDGNQPQH
>TRBJ2-7|TRBV6-5|-
ASSYQDNLSYEQY
>TRBJ1-4|TRBV6-5|TRBD1
ASSYSEQGGGKLF
>TRBJ1-5|TRBV5-1|TRBD1
ASSLQGGEQPQH
>TRBJ2-1|TRBV6-1|-
ASSRGPDNEQF
>TRBJ1-1|TRBV29-1|TRBD1
SVWTGLNTEAF
>TRBJ2-2|TRBV4-1|TRBD1
ASSQDQIGQGIPGELF
>TRBJ2-1|TRBV24-1|TRBD2
ATSDGTSLNEQF
>TRBJ2-7|TRBV20-1|-
SASPEYEQY
>TRBJ2-3|TRBV29-1|-
SVRWRGNTQY
>TRBJ2-7|TRBV28|TRBD1
ASSSQGVNEQY
>TRBJ2-1|TRBV29-1|-
SADHRNYNEQF
>TRBJ2-5|TRBV11-2|-
ASSGRKTQY
>TRBJ1-5|TRBV2|-
ASSWGGVNQPQH
>TRBJ2-7|TRBV7-8|TRBD1
ASSLARMGQGDYEQY
>TRBJ2-3|TRBV5-1|-
ASSLELGSDTQY
>TRBJ2-3|TRBV28|TRBD2
AAGLAADTQY
>TRBJ2-7|TRBV20-1|-
SARDHRDTEPEQY
>TRBJ2-5|TRBV3-1|TRBD2
ASSNLAGEETQY
>TRBJ2-7|TRBV20-1|TRBD2
SAQVAGGLLFYEQY
>TRBJ2-7|TRBV29-1|-
SVGLSSTYEQY
>TRBJ2-4|TRBV6-5|-
ASSYLGAGKNIQY
>TRBJ2-5|TRBV19|-
ASSGTGLQETQY
>TRBJ2-1|TRBV6-2/TRBV6-3|-
ASKEIVYNEQF
>TRBJ2-1|TRBV2|TRBD2
ASSETGGLSPSR
>TRBJ2-3|TRBV27|-
ASGQRTDTQY
>TRBJ1-3|TRBV6-1|-
ASRAGDRPNSGNTIY
>TRBJ2-7|TRBV7-6|-
ASSFVRYHEQY
>TRBJ2-7|TRBV4-1|-
ASSQGDGFGRVYEQY
>TRBJ2-1|TRBV24-1|-
ATSDKGSLGTNEQF
>TRBJ2-1|TRBV7-2|-
ASTQTGGAGREQF
>TRBJ2-4|TRBV5-6|-
ASPTGLAKNIQY
>TRBJ2-1|TRBV20-1|TRBD2
SARDTAGSSYNEQF
>TRBJ2-5|TRBV21-1|-
ASSKSFGAGWTQY
>TRBJ1-5|TRBV15|-
ATSRARLSNQPQH
>TRBJ1-1|TRBV20-1|-
SASKDLGTEAF
>TRBJ2-1|TRBV3-1|-
ASSHGGAGYI
>TRBJ1-5|TRBV12-3/TRBV12-4|-
ASTLEGRSNQPQH
>TRBJ2-7|TRBV20-1|TRBD1
SARQTGDRGHYEQY
>TRBJ2-7|TRBV23-1|-
ASSHYELSIRASYEQY
>TRBJ2-5|TRBV5-1|TRBD2
ASRGTSQETQY
>TRBJ2-3|TRBV7-2|TRBD2
ASIKWGGVGRGDTQY